A selection of T cell receptor beta chains follows, all from one sample in a study of blood T cell repertoires in COVID-19. Some clones are missing from TCRdb's copy, which holds only in-frame ones; the method was immunoSEQ multiplex PCR. The sample consists of roughly 23,000 clones, about 89% of them appearing once. The specimen sequenced was peripheral blood. These receptor sequences come from a man in his sixties or seventies with COVID-19, enrolled during active disease. CDR3s include the opening cysteine and the closing phenylalanine or tryptophan. The D gene is left open where the match is weak. Not every row has a clone size; where given, it reads once, few, many or a size class.

J,V,D,size,DNA,CDR3
TRBJ1-6,TRBV11-2,NA,NA,TGTGCCAGCAGCTTAGGGGTTGGGAGCTCACCCCTCCACTTT,CASSLGVGSSPLHF
TRBJ2-5,TRBV5-8,TRBD2,NA,TGTGCCAGCAGCTTGGCTCGTCTAGCGGAACAAGAGACCCAGTACTTC,CASSLARLAEQETQYF
TRBJ2-5,TRBV5-1,NA,NA,TGCGCCAGCAGCTTGGCCGGGGCAGGGGTTGAGACCCAGTACTTC,CASSLAGAGVETQYF
TRBJ1-2,TRBV2,NA,NA,TGTGCCAGCAGTCCGGGGAACTATGGCTACACCTTC,CASSPGNYGYTF
TRBJ1-1,TRBV2,TRBD1,NA,TGTGCCGAGGGACAGCCGAACACTGAAGCTTTCTTT,CAEGQPNTEAFF
TRBJ1-2,TRBV3-1/TRBV3-2,TRBD1,NA,TGTGCCAGCAGCCTTAGATCGGGGACAGGGGGCGTAAGTGACTATGGCTACACCTTC,CASSLRSGTGGVSDYGYTF
TRBJ2-3,TRBV19,TRBD2,NA,TGTGCCAGTAGCCGAGGGATAGGGACTAGCGCCGATACGCAGTATTTT,CASSRGIGTSADTQYF
TRBJ2-4,TRBV30,NA,NA,TGTGCCTGGAGTCTTAGTCAGGTGTTAAACATTCAGTACTTC,CAWSLSQVLNIQYF
TRBJ1-4,TRBV6-5,TRBD1,once,TGTGCCAGCAGCGAGACAGGGACTAATGAAAAACTGTTTTTT,CASSETGTNEKLFF
TRBJ2-1,TRBV27,TRBD1,NA,TGTGCCAGCAGTCCAGGACAGGGGACCTACAATGAGCAGTTCTTC,CASSPGQGTYNEQFF
TRBJ1-5,TRBV4-1,NA,NA,TGCGCCAGCAGCCGAGACCCGGCGGGAAATCAGCCCCAGCATTTT,CASSRDPAGNQPQHF
TRBJ1-1,TRBV6-5,NA,once,TGTGCCAGTTATAACCTCAGGGCCTCGAACACTGAAGCTTTCTTT,CASYNLRASNTEAFF
TRBJ2-3,TRBV19,NA,once,TGTGCCAGTAGTATAGGGGTCGGGAGCACAGATACGCAGTATTTT,CASSIGVGSTDTQYF